What follows are 14 T cell receptor beta chains derived from one specimen sequenced in a study of T cell repertoires in cytomegalovirus infection. TCRdb recomputed calls from the reads with MiXCR, one row per CDR3 protein. This table holds under 300,000 distinct CDR3 sequences, roughly an eighth found once. The sample consisted of PBMCs. The receptors stem from a human donor in good health (CMV status not recorded). Some clones in this sample may be carry-over from other donors' samples.

The chain couples TRBV12-5 to TRBJ1-2, with 7 positions matching TRBD1. The CDR3 contains 17 residues. Germline CDR1 LGHNT, CDR2 FRNRAP. V lost 6 bases to trimming and J lost 4 bases; unmatched junction nucleotides: 17. This CDR3 reads CASGTDTTGTWVYGYTF. CDR3 DNA: TGTGCTAGTGGAACCGATACGACAGGGACGTGGGTCTATGGCTACACCTTC.

The chain recombines TRBV5-1 with TRBJ1-2; 7 bases are shared with TRBD1. Trimming cost V 1 base and J 6 bases; bases outside gene matches: 6. This CDR3 spans 14 amino acids. Germline CDR1 and CDR2: SGHRS and YFSETQ. The CDR3 spells CASSLTAGGNGYTF. CDR3 nucleotides: TGCGCCAGCAGCTTGACGGCAGGGGGAAATGGCTACACCTTC.

This clonotype was found many times. The chain carries TRBV27 and TRBJ1-3, with D unclear. The V and J ends lost 1 base and 0 bases respectively, with 19 bases between them. The CDR3 loop spans 19 amino acids. Germline values: CDR1 MNHEY, CDR2 SMNVEV (reference sequence). The CDR3 sequence is CASSLYGSPSYHSGNTIYF. CDR3 nucleotides: TGTGCCAGCAGTTTATACGGGAGCCCTTCTTATCACTCTGGAAACACCATATATTTT.

This clonotype was counted only a few times. This chain links TRBV25-1 with TRBJ2-1; 8 nucleotides agree with TRBD2. Looked up from germline, CDR1 is MGHDK and CDR2 is SYGVNS. CDR3 length: 12 amino acids. V lost 6 bases to trimming and J lost 10 bases; unmatched junction nucleotides: 5. The DNA for the CDR3 is TGTGCCAGCAGACCCTTAGCGGGGGAGCAGTTCTTC. It encodes CASRPLAGEQFF.

At least ten counts were recorded for this clonotype. This chain uses TRBV7-3 with TRBJ2-1; 9 positions agree with TRBD2. Germline CDR1 SGHTA, CDR2 FQGTGA. The CDR3 consists of 17 residues. J gave up 4 bases and V 5 bases, and 12 bases lay outside the gene matches. The CDR3 loop is CASSRSFGGGGYNEQFF. CDR3 nucleotides: TGTGCCAGCAGCCGTTCCTTCGGCGGGGGGGGGTACAATGAGCAGTTCTTC.

This rearrangement joins TRBV29-1 to TRBJ1-6, with TRBD1 as a possible D gene (5 bases). Germline V gene sequence: CDR1 SQVTM, CDR2 ANQGSEA. V was clipped by 4 bases and J by 10 bases, with 14 bases between them. The CDR3 runs to 13 residues. CDR3 coding DNA: TGCAGCGTTGCGACAGAAAAGAAATCACCCCTCCACTTT. Amino acids: CSVATEKKSPLHF.

The table lists this clonotype with many counts. V is TRBV7-2 and J is TRBJ2-3, with D possibly being TRBD1 or TRBD2 (5 bases each). The V gene lost 5 bases and the J gene lost 6 bases, with 21 bases spanning the gap. This CDR3 is 16 amino acids long. CDR1 is SGHTA and CDR2 is FQGNSA in the germline V gene. CDR3 in DNA: TGTGCCAGCAGCCCAGAGAGGGACCTTTGGATTGATACGCAGTATTTT. The encoded protein is CASSPERDLWIDTQYF. Together with reference TRBV7-2 and TRBJ2-3, the CDR3 gives the full variable domain: GAGVSQSPSNKVTEKGKDVELRCDPISGHTALYWYRQSLGQGLEFLIYFQGNSAPDKSGLPSDRFSAERTGGSVSTLTIQRTQQEDSAVYLCASSPERDLWIDTQYFGPGTRLTVL.

In its sample, this clonotype was seen many times. This rearrangement joins TRBV7-3 to TRBJ2-7, with 8 positions matching TRBD2. The CDR3 is 15 amino acids. Unmatched junction bases numbered 13, after V lost 5 bases and J lost 7 bases. From germline, CDR1 is SGHTA and CDR2 FQGTGA. For the CDR3, the DNA is TGTGCCAGCAGCGCCGTTCTAGCGGGTTTCGGGGAGCAGTACTTC. Protein product: CASSAVLAGFGEQYF.

This chain uses TRBV20-1 with TRBJ2-2; TRBD2 matches 14 bases. This CDR3 comprises 15 residues. Germline lookup yields CDR1 DFQATT and CDR2 SNEGSKA (reference sequence). V lost 6 bases, J lost 5 bases, and 5 bases stayed unmatched. CDR3 nucleotides: TGCAGTGCCCGGCGACTAGCGGGAGGGACCGGGGAGCTGTTTTTT. It codes for CSARRLAGGTGELFF.

This sequence joins TRBV19 and TRBJ1-4; perhaps TRBD1 as D (6 bases). Trimming left V 3 bases short and J 8 bases short, with 16 bases between. Germline V gene lookup returns CDR1 LNHDA and CDR2 SQIVND (reference sequence). This CDR3 has 15 residues. The CDR3 here is CASSISGTRREKLFF. The CDR3 bases are TGTGCCAGTAGTATCTCCGGGACACGGCGAGAAAAACTGTTTTTT. Using reference TRBV19 and TRBJ1-4 for the parts outside the CDR3, the full variable domain is DGGITQSPKYLFRKEGQNVTLSCEQNLNHDAMYWYRQDPGQGLRLIYYSQIVNDFQKGDIAEGYSVSREKKESFPLTVTSAQKNPTAFYLCASSISGTRREKLFFGSGTQLSVL.

This clonotype was recorded many times. This chain links TRBV7-2 with TRBJ2-7; a possible D gene is TRBD1 (5 bases). The V gene's germline CDR1 is SGHTA and CDR2 FQGNSA. V was shortened by 0 bases and J by 3 bases, with 12 bases between the two germline ends. This CDR3 is 15 amino acids long. CDR3 nucleotides: TGTGCCAGCAGCTTAGCCCTGCTAGGGGTCTACGAGCAGTACTTC. Amino acids: CASSLALLGVYEQYF.

This clonotype has more than one count but fewer than ten. The V and J genes are TRBV28 and TRBJ1-3, with D possibly matching TRBD1 (5 bases). The length of the CDR3 is 13 residues. Trimming pared 9 bases from V and 1 base from J, leaving 10 bases between. CDR1 MDHEN and CDR2 SYDVKM come from the germline V gene. Here the CDR3 reads CASRGGSGNTIYF. The CDR3 nucleotides are TGTGCCAGTCGGGGGGGTTCTGGAAACACCATATATTTT. Complete variable domain (other parts from reference TRBV28 and TRBJ1-3): DVKVTQSSRYLVKRTGEKVFLECVQDMDHENMFWYRQDPGLGLRLIYFSYDVKMKEKGDIPEGYSVSREKKERFSLILESASTNQTSMYLCASRGGSGNTIYFGEGSWLTVV.

This clonotype was found many times. The V and J genes are TRBV2 and TRBJ2-1; weak D call: TRBD2 (6 bases). CDR3 length equals 11 residues. The germline V and J ends were trimmed by 6 bases and 8 bases, with 8 bases remaining between them. CDR1 and CDR2 (germline): SNHLY, FYNNEI. DNA of the CDR3: TGTGCCAGCAGCAGGGAGGATGAGCAGTTCTTC. Amino acids: CASSREDEQFF.

The rearrangement links TRBV29-1 to TRBJ1-2; D possibly corresponds to TRBD1 (5 bases). V was pared by 7 bases and J by 0 bases, with 12 bases between. The CDR3 covers 13 residues. The germline V gene has CDR1 SQVTM and CDR2 ANQGSEA. The CDR3 DNA reads as TGCAGCGCCTCGGACATAGCTAACTATGGCTACACCTTC. Translation: CSASDIANYGYTF. The full variable domain, rest sourced from reference TRBV29-1 and TRBJ1-2, is SAVISQKPSRDICQRGTSLTIQCQVDSQVTMMFWYRQQPGQSLTLIATANQGSEATYESGFVIDKFPISRPNLTFSTLTVSNMSPEDSSIYLCSASDIANYGYTFGSGTRLTVV.